This paragraph reports one T cell receptor beta chain. Distinct nucleotide sequences in the sample also encode this CDR3. Seattle-derived patients entered the study during active infection and were followed longitudinally. This record belongs to a study of blood T cell repertoires in COVID-19. The overall study: The study drew acute and convalescent COVID-19 samples from the United States, Italy and Spain. Sources were T cells, B-cell-depleted T cells, or PBMCs; the material itself was cDNA or gDNA.

Per the original methods: Estimation of nucleated cell counts was performed using reference gene primer amplification. Sequencing used immunoSEQ multiplex PCR; TCRdb keeps in-frame clones, though not all of them. The D gene and trimming were derived from the DNA, and the V and J assignments and clone size from that table. The table includes 150,000 or so clones, around 82% detected once. The CDR3 is 14 residues long. The germline V and J ends were trimmed by 3 bases and 8 bases, with 12 bases remaining between them. The V gene's germline CDR1 is KGHDR and CDR2 SFDVKD. The sample comprised peripheral blood. The TCR originated in a man aged 60 to 69 with COVID-19, enrolled during active disease. The rearrangement uses TRBV24-1 and TRBJ1-4, with a possible D match to TRBD1 (5 bases). CDR3 amino acids: CATSDPRTGEKLFF. CDR3 coding DNA: TGTGCCACCAGTGATCCCCGAACAGGCGAAAAACTGTTTTTT.